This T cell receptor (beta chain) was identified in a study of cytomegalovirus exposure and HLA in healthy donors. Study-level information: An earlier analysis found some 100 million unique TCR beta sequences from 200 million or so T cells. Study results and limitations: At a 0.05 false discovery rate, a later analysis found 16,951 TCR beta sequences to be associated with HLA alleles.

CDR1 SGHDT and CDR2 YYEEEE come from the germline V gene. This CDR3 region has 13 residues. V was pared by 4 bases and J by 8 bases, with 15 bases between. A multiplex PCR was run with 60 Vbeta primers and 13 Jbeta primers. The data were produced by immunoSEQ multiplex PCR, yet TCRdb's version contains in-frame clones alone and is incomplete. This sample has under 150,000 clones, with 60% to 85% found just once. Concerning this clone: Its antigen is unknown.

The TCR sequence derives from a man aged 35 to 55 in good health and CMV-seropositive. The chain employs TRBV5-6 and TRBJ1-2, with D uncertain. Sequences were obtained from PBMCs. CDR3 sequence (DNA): TGTGCCAGCAGCCCCGGTTGGTTGGTCGGCTACACCTTC. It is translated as CASSPGWLVGYTF.